These T cell receptor beta chains were read from a single sample in a study of blood T cell repertoires in COVID-19. Sequencing used immunoSEQ multiplex PCR; TCRdb keeps in-frame clones, though not all of them. The table records hundreds of thousands of clones, roughly nine tenths of them present only once. Sequencing used peripheral blood. Receptors originate from a man aged 18 to 29 with active or convalescent COVID-19. CDR3s include the opening cysteine and the closing phenylalanine or tryptophan. A D gene is named only where the DNA matches it firmly. Rows give clone size only sometimes, using once, few, many, or a class for an expanded clone.

j_gene: TRBJ2-6
v_gene: TRBV18
d_gene: .
abundance: .
CDR3aa: CASSPQGVSPGANVLTF
CDR3nt: TGTGCCAGCTCACCACAGGGGGTGTCACCCGGGGCCAACGTCCTGACTTTC

j_gene: TRBJ2-1
v_gene: TRBV7-3
d_gene: TRBD1
abundance: .
CDR3aa: CASSPDRGDEQFF
CDR3nt: TGTGCCAGCAGCCCGGACAGGGGCGATGAGCAGTTCTTC

j_gene: TRBJ2-7
v_gene: TRBV19
d_gene: .
abundance: .
CDR3aa: CASSKTSRALHEQYF
CDR3nt: TGTGCCAGTAGCAAGACTTCCAGGGCTCTTCACGAGCAGTACTTC

j_gene: TRBJ2-2
v_gene: TRBV7-9
d_gene: .
abundance: .
CDR3aa: CASSSEGRVGELFF
CDR3nt: TGTGCCAGCAGCTCAGAGGGTAGGGTCGGGGAGCTGTTTTTT

j_gene: TRBJ1-4
v_gene: TRBV9
d_gene: .
abundance: .
CDR3aa: CASSVGGGGEKLFF
CDR3nt: TGTGCCAGCAGCGTAGGTGGAGGAGGAGAAAAACTGTTTTTT

j_gene: TRBJ2-1
v_gene: TRBV7-3
d_gene: .
abundance: .
CDR3aa: CASSRSTGTPDNEQFF
CDR3nt: TGTGCCAGCAGCCGATCAACCGGGACTCCTGACAATGAGCAGTTCTTC

j_gene: TRBJ1-4
v_gene: TRBV18
d_gene: .
abundance: .
CDR3aa: CASSPYRATNEKLFF
CDR3nt: TGTGCCAGCTCACCCTACAGAGCAACTAATGAAAAACTGTTTTTT

j_gene: TRBJ1-2
v_gene: TRBV12-3/TRBV12-4
d_gene: .
abundance: .
CDR3aa: CASEDGQSYGYTF
CDR3nt: TGTGCCAGCGAAGACGGACAGTCCTATGGCTACACCTTC

j_gene: TRBJ2-5
v_gene: TRBV29-1
d_gene: .
abundance: once
CDR3aa: CSVGIGSSETQYF
CDR3nt: TGCAGCGTTGGGATAGGGAGTTCAGAGACCCAGTACTTC

j_gene: TRBJ2-5
v_gene: TRBV5-4
d_gene: TRBD2
abundance: .
CDR3aa: CASSLGLAGVTETQYF
CDR3nt: TGTGCCAGCAGCTTGGGACTAGCGGGAGTAACAGAGACCCAGTACTTC

j_gene: TRBJ1-2
v_gene: TRBV7-8
d_gene: .
abundance: once
CDR3aa: CASSRDSYYGYTF
CDR3nt: TGTGCCAGCAGTCGAGACAGCTACTATGGCTACACCTTC

j_gene: TRBJ1-5
v_gene: TRBV28
d_gene: .
abundance: few
CDR3aa: CASSGNRVNQPQHF
CDR3nt: TGTGCCAGCAGCGGTAACAGGGTCAATCAGCCCCAGCATTTT

j_gene: TRBJ1-3
v_gene: TRBV9
d_gene: .
abundance: .
CDR3aa: CASSVGTPGNTIYF
CDR3nt: TGTGCCAGCAGCGTCGGGACACCCGGAAACACCATATATTTT

j_gene: TRBJ2-7
v_gene: TRBV25-1
d_gene: TRBD1
abundance: .
CDR3aa: CASSEPGQVSEQYF
CDR3nt: TGTGCCAGCAGTGAACCGGGACAGGTCTCCGAGCAGTACTTC

j_gene: TRBJ2-7
v_gene: TRBV5-1
d_gene: TRBD2
abundance: .
CDR3aa: CASTTGEGEGEQYF
CDR3nt: TGCGCCAGCACGACGGGGGAGGGAGAGGGCGAGCAGTACTTC

j_gene: TRBJ1-6
v_gene: TRBV7-2
d_gene: .
abundance: .
CDR3aa: CASSRTAANSPLHF
CDR3nt: TGTGCCAGCAGCCGGACAGCTGCGAATTCACCCCTCCACTTT

j_gene: TRBJ2-7
v_gene: TRBV12-5
d_gene: TRBD1
abundance: few
CDR3aa: CASGLDPGTGYEQYF
CDR3nt: TGTGCTAGTGGTTTGGACCCCGGGACAGGGTACGAGCAGTACTTC

j_gene: TRBJ2-5
v_gene: TRBV2
d_gene: TRBD1
abundance: .
CDR3aa: CASKERTGGETQYF
CDR3nt: TGTGCCAGCAAAGAGCGGACAGGGGGCGAGACCCAGTACTTC

j_gene: TRBJ2-5
v_gene: TRBV11-2
d_gene: TRBD2
abundance: .
CDR3aa: CASSLALRGASSQYF
CDR3nt: TGTGCCAGCAGCTTAGCTCTGCGGGGGGCTTCCTCCCAGTACTTC

j_gene: TRBJ2-2
v_gene: TRBV4-1
d_gene: .
abundance: .
CDR3aa: CASSQGFAGTTGELFF
CDR3nt: TGCGCCAGCAGCCAAGGATTCGCGGGAACCACCGGGGAGCTGTTTTTT

j_gene: TRBJ1-2
v_gene: TRBV4-2
d_gene: .
abundance: .
CDR3aa: CASSQDWTAPLSGYTF
CDR3nt: TGTGCCAGCAGCCAAGACTGGACAGCACCGCTTTCCGGCTACACCTTC

j_gene: TRBJ1-2
v_gene: TRBV11-2
d_gene: .
abundance: .
CDR3aa: CASSSRQATNYGYTF
CDR3nt: TGTGCCAGCAGCTCCCGACAGGCCACTAACTATGGCTACACCTTC

j_gene: TRBJ1-1
v_gene: TRBV18
d_gene: .
abundance: .
CDR3aa: CASSPRGMGLNTEAFF
CDR3nt: TGTGCCAGCTCACCTCGTGGAATGGGCCTGAACACTGAAGCTTTCTTT

j_gene: TRBJ2-5
v_gene: TRBV2
d_gene: .
abundance: .
CDR3aa: CASSDRGRETQYF
CDR3nt: TGTGCCAGCAGTGACAGGGGTCGGGAGACCCAGTACTTC

j_gene: TRBJ1-1
v_gene: TRBV19
d_gene: TRBD1
abundance: .
CDR3aa: CASRTRDRVGGTEAFF
CDR3nt: TGTGCCAGTAGAACCCGGGACAGGGTAGGAGGCACTGAAGCTTTCTTT

j_gene: TRBJ2-1
v_gene: TRBV5-1
d_gene: TRBD1
abundance: .
CDR3aa: CASSPGTGFYNEQFF
CDR3nt: TGCGCCAGCAGCCCCGGGACAGGGTTCTACAATGAGCAGTTCTTC

j_gene: TRBJ2-7
v_gene: TRBV9
d_gene: TRBD2
abundance: .
CDR3aa: CASSVASGASYEQYF
CDR3nt: TGTGCCAGCAGCGTAGCTAGCGGGGCCTCCTACGAGCAGTACTTC

j_gene: TRBJ2-2
v_gene: TRBV27
d_gene: .
abundance: .
CDR3aa: CASRRNANTGELFF
CDR3nt: TGTGCCAGCAGGAGGAACGCGAACACCGGGGAGCTGTTTTTT

j_gene: TRBJ1-2
v_gene: TRBV9
d_gene: TRBD1
abundance: .
CDR3aa: CASSATGDPHYGYTF
CDR3nt: TGTGCCAGCAGCGCAACAGGGGATCCCCACTATGGCTACACCTTC

j_gene: TRBJ1-6
v_gene: TRBV6-2/TRBV6-3
d_gene: .
abundance: .
CDR3aa: CASSYETGDYSPLHF
CDR3nt: TGTGCCAGCAGTTACGAGACAGGTGATTATTCACCCCTCCACTTT

j_gene: TRBJ2-7
v_gene: TRBV12-1
d_gene: .
abundance: .
CDR3aa: CASSFGGRLDEQYF
CDR3nt: TGTGCCAGCAGCTTTGGCGGGAGATTGGACGAGCAGTACTTC

j_gene: TRBJ2-2
v_gene: TRBV2
d_gene: TRBD1
abundance: .
CDR3aa: CASSVARGMAGELFF
CDR3nt: TGTGCCAGCAGTGTGGCCAGGGGGATGGCCGGGGAGCTGTTTTTT

j_gene: TRBJ2-7
v_gene: TRBV27
d_gene: TRBD2
abundance: .
CDR3aa: CASSSPGLAEYEQYF
CDR3nt: TGTGCCAGCAGTTCCCCGGGACTAGCGGAATACGAGCAGTACTTC

j_gene: TRBJ1-4
v_gene: TRBV15
d_gene: .
abundance: .
CDR3aa: CATSPNVGVEKLFF
CDR3nt: TGTGCCACCAGCCCCAACGTAGGGGTTGAAAAACTGTTTTTT

j_gene: TRBJ1-2
v_gene: TRBV5-1
d_gene: .
abundance: .
CDR3aa: CASSFMTDNYGYTF
CDR3nt: TGCGCCAGCAGCTTCATGACAGACAACTATGGCTACACCTTC

j_gene: TRBJ2-7
v_gene: TRBV7-2
d_gene: .
abundance: .
CDR3aa: CASSLGRPMSYEQYF
CDR3nt: TGTGCCAGCAGCTTAGGGAGACCGATGTCCTACGAGCAGTACTTC

j_gene: TRBJ2-3
v_gene: TRBV9
d_gene: TRBD1
abundance: .
CDR3aa: CASSAAGQGAPFGTDTQYF
CDR3nt: TGTGCCAGCAGCGCCGCCGGGCAGGGGGCCCCCTTTGGCACAGATACGCAGTATTTT

j_gene: TRBJ1-5
v_gene: TRBV6-2/TRBV6-3
d_gene: .
abundance: .
CDR3aa: CASSHQGNQPQHF
CDR3nt: TGTGCCAGCAGTCATCAGGGGAACCAGCCCCAGCATTTT

j_gene: TRBJ2-1
v_gene: TRBV2
d_gene: TRBD1
abundance: .
CDR3aa: CASGQGGGEQFF
CDR3nt: TGTGCCAGCGGACAGGGGGGAGGTGAGCAGTTCTTC

j_gene: TRBJ2-5
v_gene: TRBV19
d_gene: TRBD1
abundance: .
CDR3aa: CASSGDRGETQYF
CDR3nt: TGTGCCAGTAGTGGGGACAGGGGAGAGACCCAGTACTTC

j_gene: TRBJ2-1
v_gene: TRBV6-6
d_gene: .
abundance: .
CDR3aa: CASSSGTSYNEQFF
CDR3nt: TGTGCCAGCAGTTCCGGGACTTCTTACAATGAGCAGTTCTTC

j_gene: TRBJ2-1
v_gene: TRBV7-3
d_gene: TRBD2
abundance: .
CDR3aa: CASSPGTSGVVEQFF
CDR3nt: TGTGCCAGCAGCCCCGGGACTAGCGGGGTTGTTGAGCAGTTCTTC

j_gene: TRBJ2-2
v_gene: TRBV28
d_gene: .
abundance: .
CDR3aa: CASSGPSRRVRNPGELFF
CDR3nt: TGTGCCAGCAGCGGACCCTCGCGGAGGGTCCGGAACCCCGGGGAGCTGTTTTTT

j_gene: TRBJ1-5
v_gene: TRBV10-3
d_gene: .
abundance: .
CDR3aa: CAISESILAGGRGQPQHF
CDR3nt: TGTGCCATCAGTGAGTCGATCTTGGCGGGGGGCCGAGGCCAGCCCCAGCATTTT